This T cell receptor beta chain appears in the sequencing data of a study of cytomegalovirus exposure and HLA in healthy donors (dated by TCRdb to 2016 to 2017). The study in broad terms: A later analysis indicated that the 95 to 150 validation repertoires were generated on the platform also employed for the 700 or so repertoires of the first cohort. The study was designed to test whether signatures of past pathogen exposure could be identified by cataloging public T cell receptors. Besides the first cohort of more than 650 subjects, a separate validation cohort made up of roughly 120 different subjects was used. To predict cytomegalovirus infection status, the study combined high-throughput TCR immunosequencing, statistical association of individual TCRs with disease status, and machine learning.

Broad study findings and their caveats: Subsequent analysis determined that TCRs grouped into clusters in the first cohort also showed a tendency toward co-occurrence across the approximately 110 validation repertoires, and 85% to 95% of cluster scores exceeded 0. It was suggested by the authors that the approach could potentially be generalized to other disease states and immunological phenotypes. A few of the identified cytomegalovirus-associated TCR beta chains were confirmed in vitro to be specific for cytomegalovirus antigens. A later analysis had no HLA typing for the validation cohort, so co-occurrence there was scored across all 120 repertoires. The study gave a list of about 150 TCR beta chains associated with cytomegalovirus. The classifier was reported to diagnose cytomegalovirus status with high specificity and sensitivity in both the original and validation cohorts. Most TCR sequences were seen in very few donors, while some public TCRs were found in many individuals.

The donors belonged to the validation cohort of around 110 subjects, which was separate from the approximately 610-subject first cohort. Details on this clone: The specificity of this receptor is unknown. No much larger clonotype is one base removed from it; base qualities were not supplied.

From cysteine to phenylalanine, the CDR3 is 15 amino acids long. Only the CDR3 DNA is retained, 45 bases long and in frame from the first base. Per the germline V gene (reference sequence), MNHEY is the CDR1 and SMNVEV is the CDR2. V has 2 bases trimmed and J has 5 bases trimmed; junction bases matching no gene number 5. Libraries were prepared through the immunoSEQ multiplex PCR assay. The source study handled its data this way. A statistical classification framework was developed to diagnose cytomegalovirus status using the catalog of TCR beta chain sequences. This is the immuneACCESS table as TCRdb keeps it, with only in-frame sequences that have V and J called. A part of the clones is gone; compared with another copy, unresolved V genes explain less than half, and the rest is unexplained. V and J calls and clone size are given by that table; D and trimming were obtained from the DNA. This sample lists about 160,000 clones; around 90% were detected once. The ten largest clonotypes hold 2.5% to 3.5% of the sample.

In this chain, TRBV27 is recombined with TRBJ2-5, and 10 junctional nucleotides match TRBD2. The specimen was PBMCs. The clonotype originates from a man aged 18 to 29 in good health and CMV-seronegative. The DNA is TGTGCCAGCAGTTTAACTAGCGGGAATCAGGAGACCCAGTACTTC. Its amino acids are CASSLTSGNQETQYF.